This T cell receptor (beta chain) was sequenced in a study of shared clonotypes between healthy human individuals. This CDR3 spans 18 amino acids. At deep level, the assay was performed. Data came from immunoSEQ multiplex PCR; TCRdb stores just in-frame clones and leaves some out. The table records about 2,500,000 clones, approximately 94% of them present only once. Sequences were obtained from naive CD4+ T cells sorted from blood. Noted subset: CD45RA+ positively selected. The J gene is TRBJ1-1, the V gene TRBV21-1; the table calls TRBD1, which could not be checked here. TRBV21-1 is noted as a pseudogene. This clonotype originated in a man younger than 35 in good health. CDR3 loop: CASSKGQEKQGNNTEAFF. For the CDR3, the DNA is TGTGCCAGCAGCAAAGGACAAGAAAAACAGGGTAATAACACTGAAGCTTTCTTT.